This passage covers 30 T cell receptor beta chains from one sample sequenced in a study of T cell changes during pregnancy in multiple sclerosis. Sequencing was performed with immunoSEQ multiplex PCR; in TCRdb, only in-frame clones are kept and a portion is missing. The top ten hold 6% to 7.5% of the sample, which has 40,000 or so clones, more than 70% seen once. This specimen consisted of CD8+ T cells from peripheral blood mononuclear cells, obtained in the third trimester of pregnancy. The receptor source for this set is a female donor with multiple sclerosis, enrolled in a pregnancy study.

V gene TRBV30 combines with J gene TRBJ1-4, with D maybe TRBD1 (5 bases). The CDR3 is 14 residues long. The V and J ends lost 2 bases and 8 bases respectively, with 15 bases between them. Germline V gives CDR1 GTSNPN, CDR2 SVGIG (reference sequence). The CDR3 nucleotides read TGTGCCTGGAGTTTGGGACTGTCTGGCGAAAAACTGTTTTTT. It encodes CAWSLGLSGEKLFF.

This clone was recorded once. The rearrangement links TRBV16 to TRBJ1-6, with 7 bases fitting TRBD1. CDR1 and CDR2 (germline): KGHSY, FQNENV. The V and J ends lost 5 bases and 8 bases, in that order; junction bases with no gene match: 6. This CDR3 has 14 residues. This chain's CDR3 is CASSTYRGHSPLHF. In DNA, the CDR3 is TGTGCCAGCAGCACGTACAGGGGACATTCACCCCTCCACTTT.

V gene TRBV27 combines with J gene TRBJ2-3, with D maybe TRBD2 (5 bases). CDR1 and CDR2 from the germline V gene are MNHEY and SMNVEV (reference sequence). The V end was cut by 5 bases, the J end by 1 base, with 16 bases between. The CDR3 sequence is 16 residues long. The CDR3 protein is CASSPATGLGTDTQYF. CDR3 in DNA: TGTGCCAGCAGTCCCGCCACGGGGTTGGGCACAGATACGCAGTATTTT.

This chain connects TRBV9 to TRBJ2-1, with D perhaps TRBD2 (5 bases). The V gene lost 4 bases and the J gene lost 0 bases, with 14 bases spanning the gap. The CDR3 length is 16 residues. Per the germline V gene, CDR1 is SGDLS and CDR2 is YYNGEE. The CDR3 DNA is TGTGCCAGCAGCCCTTCAGCGGCGGTCTCCTACAATGAGCAGTTCTTC. This gives the protein CASSPSAAVSYNEQFF.

Here the CDR3 DNA reads TGTGCCAGCAGCCCAGGGACCTACGAGCAGTACTTC. It is translated as CASSPGTYEQYF. The V gene is TRBV6-6, the J gene TRBJ2-7, with a weak D call TRBD1 (5 bases). CDR1 is MNHNY and CDR2 is SVGAGI in the germline V gene (reference sequence). This CDR3 spans 12 amino acids. The ends were cut back, 6 bases at V and 2 bases at J, with 8 bases in the middle.

The chain uses TRBV5-4 and TRBJ2-3; 11 bases align to TRBD2. Losses at the gene ends were 2 bases for V and 2 bases for J; bases not matched to a gene: 4. The length of the CDR3 is 16 residues. Germline V CDR1 and CDR2: SGHNT, YYREEE (reference sequence). CDR3 nucleotide sequence: TGTGCCAGCAGCTTCGCTAGCGGGGGGCTCACAGATACGCAGTATTTT. Amino acid sequence: CASSFASGGLTDTQYF.

The rearrangement links TRBV5-1 to TRBJ1-1; D gene unclear. V dropped 4 bases and J dropped 4 bases, with 11 bases sitting between them. The CDR3 loop spans 13 amino acids. From germline, CDR1 is SGHRS and CDR2 YFSETQ. The CDR3 region has the DNA TGCGCCAGCAGCGAGAACAGCCCCACTGAAGCTTTCTTT. Its translation: CASSENSPTEAFF.

V is TRBV5-4 and J is TRBJ2-1; TRBD2 might be the D (5 bases). Trimming removed 7 bases from V and 0 bases from J, with 14 bases in between. The CDR3 is 15 amino acids. Germline V CDR1 and CDR2: SGHNT, YYREEE (reference sequence). Written as DNA, the CDR3 is TGTGCCAGCTCGTGGGGAGCCAGCTCCTACAATGAGCAGTTCTTC. Encoded protein: CASSWGASSYNEQFF.

The gene calls are TRBV29-1 and TRBJ1-1, with a tentative D call TRBD1 (6 bases). Germline V lookup: CDR1 SQVTM, CDR2 ANQGSEA. With 4 bases removed from V and 9 bases from J, the gap between germline ends came to 24 bases. The CDR3 has 15 amino acids. The CDR3 here is CSVVEGGGRVNQAFF. As DNA, the CDR3 is TGCAGCGTTGTTGAGGGGGGGGGCCGCGTTAATCAAGCTTTCTTT. Drawing the rest from reference TRBV29-1 and TRBJ1-1, the complete variable domain is SAVISQKPSRDICQRGTSLTIQCQVDSQVTMMFWYRQQPGQSLTLIATANQGSEATYESGFVIDKFPISRPNLTFSTLTVSNMSPEDSSIYLCSVVEGGGRVNQAFFGQGTRLTVV.

The chain employs TRBV5-6 and TRBJ2-5, with D tentatively TRBD1 (6 bases). Germline loops: CDR1 SGHDT, CDR2 YYEEEE. Trimming pared 2 bases from V and 5 bases from J, leaving 16 bases between. This CDR3 comprises 15 residues. The CDR3 bases are TGTGCCAGCAGCTTACAAACAGGGATGGGGGAGACCCAGTACTTC. Translating it yields CASSLQTGMGETQYF.

In its sample, this clone was seen once. The chain recombines TRBV5-4 with TRBJ2-5; 12 nucleotides align to TRBD2. The V gene end was trimmed by 4 bases and the J gene end by 5 bases; junction bases not matched to a gene: 9. The germline V gene has CDR1 SGHNT and CDR2 YYREEE (reference sequence). This CDR3 contains 16 residues. This CDR3 reads CASSPGLAGTSETQYF. The CDR3 nucleotides read TGTGCCAGCAGCCCCGGACTAGCGGGGACCTCGGAGACCCAGTACTTC.

CDR3 DNA: TGTGCCAGCAGCTTAGGCGGGGGGGGCACAGATACGCAGTATTTT. Its translation is CASSLGGGGTDTQYF. The chain has TRBV11-2 and TRBJ2-3, with 9 bases identical to TRBD2. Losses at the gene ends were 1 base for V and 1 base for J; bases not matched to a gene: 0. The CDR3 length is 15 residues. Looked up from germline, CDR1 is SGHAT and CDR2 is FQNNGV.

This clone was detected once. The chain combines TRBV5-5 with TRBJ1-5; tentatively, D is TRBD1 (5 bases). V shed 5 bases and J shed 2 bases, with 11 bases lying between them. Germline values: CDR1 SGHKS, CDR2 YYEKEE (reference sequence). The CDR3 totals 14 residues. The CDR3 nucleotides are TGTGCCAGCAGACCGGGGGTGGGCAATCAGCCCCAGCATTTT. Residues: CASRPGVGNQPQHF.

The chain employs TRBV28 and TRBJ1-4; TRBD1 agrees at 7 bases. The CDR3 consists of 14 residues. With V trimmed by 0 bases and J by 10 bases, 5 bases remained unmatched. Germline V CDR1 and CDR2: MDHEN, SYDVKM. CDR3 DNA sequence: TGTGCCAGCAGTTTATGGCAGGGGGTCGGAAAACTGTTTTTT. Amino acid sequence: CASSLWQGVGKLFF.

The rearrangement uses TRBV27 and TRBJ1-1; D gene uncertain. Germline assignment: CDR1 MNHEY and CDR2 SMNVEV (reference sequence). The CDR3 covers 16 residues. Trimming took 5 bases from V and 0 from J, leaving 16 bases between them. The DNA of the CDR3 is TGTGCCAGCAGTCTTGGTGCGGGCGTCGTGAACACTGAAGCTTTCTTT. Protein sequence: CASSLGAGVVNTEAFF.

The chain links TRBV5-1 to TRBJ1-2; tentative D call: TRBD1 (6 bases). This CDR3 is built from 15 residues. Germline V lookup: CDR1 SGHRS, CDR2 YFSETQ. Trimming took 4 bases from V and 4 from J, leaving 17 bases between them. CDR3 region: CASSQGGAGLYGYTF. CDR3 nucleotides: TGCGCCAGCAGCCAAGGGGGGGCAGGCCTCTATGGCTACACCTTC.

The J gene is TRBJ1-1, the V gene TRBV28, with 9 bases aligning to TRBD1. CDR1 and CDR2 from the germline V gene are MDHEN and SYDVKM. The CDR3 has 14 amino acids. The junction had 9 bases not matched to a gene; V was cut back by 6 bases and J by 7 bases. The CDR3 region has the DNA TGTGCCAGCAGCCGTCCCGGGACAGGGTTTGAAGCTTTCTTT. It yields the protein CASSRPGTGFEAFF.

The chain joins TRBV10-3 to TRBJ2-7; 9 bases match TRBD1. The germline V gene has CDR1 ENHRY and CDR2 SYGVKD. The CDR3 extends over 16 amino acids. The V segment lost 0 bases and the J segment 6 bases; nucleotides outside the gene matches: 9. The CDR3 loop reads CAISESLGQGRGEQYF. The CDR3 DNA is TGTGCCATCAGTGAGTCGTTAGGACAGGGGAGAGGCGAGCAGTACTTC.

The chain combines TRBV7-9 with TRBJ2-5; 7 positions match TRBD2. Germline assignment: CDR1 SEHNR and CDR2 FQNEAQ (reference sequence). The CDR3 is 15 amino acids. J gave up 3 bases and V 4 bases, and 8 bases lay outside the gene matches. Here the CDR3 DNA reads TGTGCCAGCAGCTCTTGGGGAGGGTTGGAAGAGACCCAGTACTTC. It codes for CASSSWGGLEETQYF. Together with reference TRBV7-9 and TRBJ2-5, the CDR3 gives the full variable domain: DTGVSQNPRHKITKRGQNVTFRCDPISEHNRLYWYRQTLGQGPEFLTYFQNEAQLEKSRLLSDRFSAERPKGSFSTLEIQRTEQGDSAMYLCASSSWGGLEETQYFGPGTRLLVL.

The rearrangement joins TRBV5-6 to TRBJ1-1; D ambiguous. The CDR3 consists of 12 residues. Germline V gene lookup returns CDR1 SGHDT and CDR2 YYEEEE. V lost 0 bases, J lost 7 bases, and 7 bases lay in between. The CDR3 here is CASSLGGLEAFF. The CDR3 nucleotides are TGTGCCAGCAGCTTGGGAGGCCTTGAAGCTTTCTTT.

The chain joins TRBV5-5 to TRBJ2-7, with D possibly being TRBD1 (5 bases). This CDR3 is 15 amino acids long. V lost 3 bases, J lost 1 base, and 14 bases lay in between. Germline V gives CDR1 SGHKS, CDR2 YYEKEE (reference sequence). DNA of the CDR3: TGTGCCAGCAGCTCCCAAGACAGCCGATCCTACGAGCAGTACTTC. As protein: CASSSQDSRSYEQYF.

The chain links TRBV5-6 to TRBJ2-3; 8 bases map to TRBD2. The CDR3 spans 12 residues. Germline values: CDR1 SGHDT, CDR2 YYEEEE. The J segment lost 12 bases and the V segment lost 5 bases, leaving 8 bases of the junction unmatched. CDR3 coding DNA: TGTGCCAGCAGTTTTGGCGGGGGGCCCCAGTATTTT. Translating it yields CASSFGGGPQYF.

The gene calls are TRBV11-2 and TRBJ1-5, with D perhaps matching TRBD1 (6 bases). The CDR3 consists of 15 residues. V lost 1 base to trimming and J lost 3 bases, with 10 bases between them. Germline-derived CDR1 and CDR2 are SGHAT and FQNNGV. As DNA, the CDR3 is TGTGCCAGCAGCTTAGTAGCAGGGGACAATCAGCCCCAGCATTTT. It specifies CASSLVAGDNQPQHF.

V gene TRBV5-5 combines with J gene TRBJ2-3; possible D gene TRBD2, 7 bases. The CDR3 extends over 15 amino acids. Germline V gene data show CDR1 as SGHKS and CDR2 as YYEKEE (reference sequence). V lost 5 bases and J lost 5, with 18 bases in between. The CDR3 nucleotides read TGTGCCAGCAGACCGGCGGCGGGGGCGGTAGATACGCAGTATTTT. Amino acid sequence: CASRPAAGAVDTQYF.

The V and J genes are TRBV5-4 and TRBJ2-3; D may be TRBD2 (6 bases). The CDR3 length is 15 residues. Deletions cut 2 bases from V and 5 bases from J, with 15 bases between. Germline CDR1 is SGHNT and CDR2 is YYREEE (reference sequence). In DNA form, the CDR3 reads TGTGCCAGCAGCTTAGGGTTCCTGCGGGGAGATACGCAGTATTTT. It is translated as CASSLGFLRGDTQYF.

This chain joins TRBV4-1 and TRBJ2-3; 8 bases match TRBD2. Trimming removed 0 bases from V and 4 bases from J; junction bases left unmatched: 15. There are 19 residues in the CDR3. Germline V gives CDR1 MGHRA, CDR2 YSYEKL. The CDR3 DNA follows: TGCGCCAGCAGCCAAGATCGTGGCCTAGCGGGCCGAGGGGCAGATACGCAGTATTTT. Its protein product is CASSQDRGLAGRGADTQYF.

V gene TRBV5-6 combines with J gene TRBJ2-7; TRBD1 might be the D (6 bases). Looked up from germline, CDR1 is SGHDT and CDR2 is YYEEEE. The CDR3 loop spans 12 amino acids. Trimming took off 4 bases at V and 3 bases at J, with 8 bases between the two ends. The CDR3 spells CASSPGDYEQYF. Here the CDR3 DNA reads TGTGCCAGCAGCCCAGGGGACTACGAGCAGTACTTC.

The rearrangement uses TRBV6-5 and TRBJ2-5, with D uncertain. The CDR3 loop spans 14 amino acids. Germline V gene lookup returns CDR1 MNHEY and CDR2 SVGAGI. V was pared by 2 bases and J by 1 base, with 8 bases between. In DNA, the CDR3 is TGTGCCAGCAGTTACGGGCACCCCCAAGAGACCCAGTACTTC. Amino acids: CASSYGHPQETQYF.

The chain joins TRBV2 to TRBJ2-2, with 13 bases matching TRBD2. Looked up from germline, CDR1 is SNHLY and CDR2 is FYNNEI. The CDR3 extends over 13 amino acids. Trimming cost V 8 bases and J 7 bases; bases outside gene matches: 1. The CDR3 coding sequence is TGTGCCAGCCGGACTAGCGGGAGCGGGGAGCTGTTTTTT. It codes for CASRTSGSGELFF.

This chain uses TRBV5-5 with TRBJ1-6, with unresolved D. With 2 bases removed from V and 2 bases from J, the gap between germline ends came to 11 bases. CDR3 size: 16 residues. Germline V gene lookup returns CDR1 SGHKS and CDR2 YYEKEE (reference sequence). This CDR3 is CASSLSGRAYNSPLHF. DNA for the CDR3: TGTGCCAGCAGCTTAAGCGGAAGGGCCTATAATTCACCCCTCCACTTT.